The 25 T cell receptor beta chains below come from one sample, sequenced in a study of T cell clonotyping in hematopoietic cell transplantation. Sequencing used immunoSEQ multiplex PCR; TCRdb keeps in-frame clones, though not all of them. This table holds over 10,000 clones, about four fifths found once. Here the sequenced sample was PBMCs, taken 100 days after allogeneic stem cell transplant. These receptors all come from a female patient aged 40 to 55 who had an allogeneic stem cell transplant from a related donor, so T cells may come from the graft donor. Some clones in this sample may be carry-over from other donors' samples.

This chain joins TRBV5-6 and TRBJ2-3; D could derive from TRBD1 or TRBD2 (6 bases each). This CDR3 has 14 residues. The V and J ends lost 5 bases and 6 bases respectively, with 16 bases between them. Germline assignment: CDR1 SGHDT and CDR2 YYEEEE. CDR3 residues: CASRSGLGGDTQYF. The CDR3 DNA sequence: TGTGCCAGCAGGAGTGGGTTAGGGGGGGATACGCAGTATTTT. Full variable domain (rest looked up from reference TRBV5-6 and TRBJ2-3): DAGVTQSPTHLIKTRGQQVTLRCSPKSGHDTVSWYQQALGQGPQFIFQYYEEEERQRGNFPDRFSGHQFPNYSSELNVNALLLGDSALYLCASRSGLGGDTQYFGPGTRLTVL.

This clone occurred once. The rearrangement joins TRBV6-1 to TRBJ1-6; D unresolved. Germline CDR1 and CDR2: MNHNS and SASEGT. The CDR3 has 14 residues. With 10 bases removed from V and 10 bases from J, the gap between germline ends came to 20 bases. CDR3 coding DNA: TGTGCCACCAATAAACCTGTCGTTGGATCACCCCTCCACTTT. As protein: CATNKPVVGSPLHF.

J is TRBJ2-7 and V is TRBV27; 8 bases are a match to TRBD1. Unmatched junction bases numbered 11, after V lost 5 bases and J lost 5 bases. Germline V gene data show CDR1 as MNHEY and CDR2 as SMNVEV (reference sequence). CDR3 length: 15 residues. The CDR3 nucleotides read TGTGCCAGCAGTCCCCAGGGGGCGATATCCCACGAGCAGTACTTC. Protein: CASSPQGAISHEQYF.

The chain is built from TRBV7-9 and TRBJ2-2; tentatively, D is TRBD1 or TRBD2 (5 bases each). CDR3 length equals 16 residues. Trimming removed 8 bases at V and 1 base at J, with 17 bases between. CDR1 is SEHNR, CDR2 FQNEAQ, per germline (reference sequence). This CDR3 is CASDVPGTRNTGELFF. The CDR3 DNA sequence: TGTGCCAGCGATGTCCCCGGGACCCGGAACACCGGGGAGCTGTTTTTT.

J is TRBJ1-2 and V is TRBV11-2, with 8 bases matching TRBD1. Germline values: CDR1 SGHAT, CDR2 FQNNGV. The CDR3 runs to 14 residues. The J segment lost 4 bases and the V segment lost 5 bases, leaving 6 bases of the junction unmatched. The DNA of the CDR3 is TGTGCCAGCAGCCTGGACAGGGTTAGCTATGGCTACACCTTC. Its protein is CASSLDRVSYGYTF.

The V gene is TRBV14, the J gene TRBJ2-7; 12 bases agree with TRBD1. V was pared by 1 base and J by 4 bases, with 5 bases of the junction left unmatched. Germline lookup yields CDR1 SGHDN and CDR2 FVKESK. CDR3 size: 16 residues. Here the CDR3 DNA reads TGTGCCAGCAGCCAAGGTCGGGGACAGGGGGCTTACGAGCAGTACTTC. This gives the protein CASSQGRGQGAYEQYF.

V and J are TRBV30 and TRBJ1-4; D perhaps matches TRBD1 (5 bases). The CDR3 has 15 amino acids. The germline V gene encodes CDR1 GTSNPN and CDR2 SVGIG (reference sequence). With 3 bases removed from V and 3 bases from J, the gap between germline ends came to 14 bases. CDR3 loop: CAWSAGLGANEKLFF. CDR3 nucleotides: TGTGCCTGGAGCGCTGGCCTGGGGGCTAATGAAAAACTGTTTTTT. Supplemented by reference TRBV30 and TRBJ1-4, the full variable domain reads SQTIHQWPATLVQPVGSPLSLECTVEGTSNPNLYWYRQAAGRGLQLLFYSVGIGQISSEVPQNLSASRPQDRQFILSSKKLLLSDSGFYLCAWSAGLGANEKLFFGSGTQLSVL.

This chain connects TRBV25-1 to TRBJ1-4; the D gene is possibly TRBD1 (5 bases). V lost 5 bases, J lost 8 bases, and 18 bases lay in between. This CDR3 contains 15 residues. Looked up from germline, CDR1 is MGHDK and CDR2 is SYGVNS. The DNA for the CDR3 is TGTGCCAGCAGTTATACAGGTTCCCCTGGGGAAAAACTGTTTTTT. This translates into CASSYTGSPGEKLFF.

The J gene is TRBJ1-2, the V gene TRBV19; TRBD1 agrees at 10 bases. CDR1 and CDR2 from the germline V gene are LNHDA and SQIVND (reference sequence). J gave up 7 bases and V 4 bases, and 9 bases lay outside the gene matches. The length of the CDR3 is 15 residues. The CDR3 reads CASSNPGTGVFGYTF. DNA for the CDR3: TGTGCCAGTAGTAACCCAGGGACAGGGGTTTTTGGCTACACCTTC.

The chain uses TRBV11-3 and TRBJ2-7, with no clear D. V lost 3 bases to trimming and J lost 0 bases, with 15 bases between them. The CDR3 has 16 residues. Germline V lookup: CDR1 SGHNT, CDR2 YENEEA. CDR3 sequence (DNA): TGTGCCAGCAGCTTTGGCCTGGGTCCCGGCTCCTACGAGCAGTACTTC. Residues: CASSFGLGPGSYEQYF.

V is TRBV29-1 and J is TRBJ1-2, with D uncertain. V was cut by 5 bases and J by 4 bases, with 5 bases left in between. The germline V gene has CDR1 SQVTM and CDR2 ANQGSEA. The CDR3 is made up of 10 amino acids. The CDR3 region has the DNA TGCAGCGTTTACCGCTATGGCTACACCTTC. Its protein is CSVYRYGYTF. Full variable domain (remainder filled in from reference TRBV29-1 and TRBJ1-2): SAVISQKPSRDICQRGTSLTIQCQVDSQVTMMFWYRQQPGQSLTLIATANQGSEATYESGFVIDKFPISRPNLTFSTLTVSNMSPEDSSIYLCSVYRYGYTFGSGTRLTVV.

The V and J genes are TRBV4-3 and TRBJ2-5; 10 positions match TRBD2. The CDR3 covers 17 residues. Per germline, CDR1 LGHNA and CDR2 YSLEER. Losses at the gene ends were 1 base for V and 5 bases for J; bases not matched to a gene: 10. The CDR3 DNA reads as TGCGCCAGCAGCCAAGCCAGATTTAGCGGGGGGTGGGAGACCCAGTACTTC. It codes for CASSQARFSGGWETQYF.

The rearrangement uses TRBV29-1 and TRBJ1-4; 8 positions agree with TRBD1. The CDR3 consists of 16 residues. Losses at the gene ends were 7 bases for V and 5 bases for J; bases not matched to a gene: 15. CDR1 and CDR2 from the germline V gene are SQVTM and ANQGSEA. CDR3 bases: TGCAGCGCCTTCGGGACAGGTGAAGCACGAAATGAAAAACTGTTTTTT. This sequence encodes CSAFGTGEARNEKLFF.

The gene calls are TRBV30 and TRBJ2-1; possible D gene TRBD1, 5 bases. V lost 3 bases, J lost 3 bases, and 12 bases lay in between. This CDR3 is built from 14 residues. CDR1 is GTSNPN, CDR2 SVGIG, per germline (reference sequence). The CDR3 DNA sequence: TGTGCCTGGAGGGACCCCAGGGACTACAATGAGCAGTTCTTC. Translated, it gives CAWRDPRDYNEQFF.

The J gene is TRBJ2-2, the V gene TRBV25-1; D uncertain. Deletions cut 0 bases from V and 6 bases from J, with 8 bases between. Germline V gene data show CDR1 as MGHDK and CDR2 as SYGVNS. The CDR3 runs 14 residues. The CDR3 DNA follows: TGTGCCAGCAGTGAATATCTGACACCCGGGGAGCTGTTTTTT. Its protein is CASSEYLTPGELFF.

In DNA form, the CDR3 reads TGTGCCAGCAGTTACTCTCCCAGGGGGCGAGGTGAAAAACTGTTTTTT. Its translation: CASSYSPRGRGEKLFF. The chain couples TRBV6-5 to TRBJ1-4; 8 bases fit TRBD1. Germline V gene data show CDR1 as MNHEY and CDR2 as SVGAGI. The CDR3 spans 16 residues. Germline trimming cut 0 bases from V and 7 bases from J; bases unmatched to any gene: 7.

The chain employs TRBV19 and TRBJ1-1; D call uncertain. This CDR3 comprises 10 residues. The germline V gene has CDR1 LNHDA and CDR2 SQIVND (reference sequence). Trimming took 11 bases from V and 1 from J, leaving 5 bases between them. The CDR3 coding sequence is TGTGCCTGTGGGAACACTGAAGCTTTCTTT. Translated, it gives CACGNTEAFF.

V and J are TRBV4-1 and TRBJ1-3; D not resolved. Germline values: CDR1 MGHRA, CDR2 YSYEKL. Trimming pared 0 bases from V and 8 bases from J, leaving 11 bases between. The CDR3 has 14 amino acids. Here the CDR3 DNA reads TGCGCCAGCAGCCAAGAGGAAGGGCTGGACACCATATATTTT. This gives the protein CASSQEEGLDTIYF.

A remark on this clone: One end of the junction is discordant with germline, which a read error may explain. The V gene is TRBV2, the J gene TRBJ1-2, with D hard to call. Germline V gene sequence: CDR1 SNHLY, CDR2 FYNNEI. This CDR3 has 15 residues. CDR3 nucleotide sequence: TGTGCCAGCAGCGAAGGTGTAGGGTTGGGCTATGGCTACACCTTC. The encoded protein is CASSEGVGLGYGYTF.

The chain combines TRBV5-4 with TRBJ2-2, with D possibly TRBD2 on 6 matching bases. The CDR3 totals 15 residues. Germline V lookup: CDR1 SGHNT, CDR2 YYREEE (reference sequence). Trimming took off 0 bases at V and 1 base at J, with 7 bases between the two ends. CDR3 region: CASSLGAGNTGELFF. CDR3 in DNA: TGTGCCAGCAGCTTGGGAGCGGGGAACACCGGGGAGCTGTTTTTT.

The rearrangement uses TRBV4-3 and TRBJ1-2; weak D call: TRBD1 (6 bases). The CDR3 covers 18 residues. Deletions cut 1 base from V and 0 bases from J, with 18 bases between. Germline CDR1 is LGHNA and CDR2 is YSLEER. CDR3 sequence (DNA): TGCGCCAGCAGCCAAGTAGGGCAGGGGATAACCGCTAACTATGGCTACACCTTC. Translated: CASSQVGQGITANYGYTF.

The rearrangement uses TRBV30 and TRBJ2-2; 8 bases match TRBD2. Germline-derived CDR1 and CDR2 are GTSNPN and SVGIG (reference sequence). This CDR3 region has 15 residues. V lost 4 bases and J lost 1; bases outside the gene matches: 5. CDR3 region: CAWTKGLENTGELFF. The CDR3 nucleotides are TGTGCCTGGACCAAGGGACTAGAGAACACCGGGGAGCTGTTTTTT.

CDR3: CASSYSNAQGAHGYTF. CDR3 in DNA: TGTGCCAGCAGTTACTCGAATGCACAGGGGGCTCATGGCTACACCTTC. The V and J genes are TRBV6-5 and TRBJ1-2, with 9 bases identical to TRBD1. The CDR3 is 16 residues long. V shed 0 bases, J shed 6 bases, and the junction held 8 bases outside the gene matches. The germline CDR1 and CDR2 sequences are MNHEY and SVGAGI.

V gene TRBV6-5 combines with J gene TRBJ1-3; D unresolved. The V end lost 2 bases, the J end lost 7 bases, and 6 bases lay between the germline ends. Germline CDR1 is MNHEY and CDR2 is SVGAGI. This CDR3 comprises 12 residues. CDR3 coding DNA: TGTGCCAGCAGTTACGAGGGTAACACCATATATTTT. Protein product: CASSYEGNTIYF.

CDR3 region: CASSLEITASGGAWKTQYF. As DNA, the CDR3 is TGTGCCAGCAGCTTAGAAATAACGGCTAGCGGGGGGGCCTGGAAGACCCAGTACTTC. This chain links TRBV7-2 with TRBJ2-5; 12 bases are shared with TRBD2. Germline V gene lookup returns CDR1 SGHTA and CDR2 FQGNSA. Unmatched junction bases numbered 15, after V lost 1 base and J lost 6 bases. The CDR3 is 19 residues long.